Sequencing of this TCR beta chain was carried out in a study of T cells expressing NK-cell markers. Study context: It was sorted CD3+CD56+NKG2C+, CD3+CD56+NKG2C- and CD3+CD56-NKG2C+ T cells that supplied the TCR beta repertoires. There were seven HCMV-seropositive donors and one seronegative donor among the eight sequenced. Study findings and constraints: Among several donors, these clonotypes also ranked first in the CD3+CD56-NKG2C+ fraction. The HCMV specificity of the expanded NKG2C+ T cell clones stayed unresolved.

To note about this clonotype: Its antigen is as yet unknown.

The germline V gene has CDR1 LNHNV and CDR2 YYDKDF (reference sequence). The CDR3 length is 13 residues. After re-calling the 5' RACE reads, TCRdb lists one entry per CDR3 protein, DNA absent. The listing records hundreds of thousands of distinct CDR3 sequences. The chain is built from TRBV15 and TRBJ2-3; TCRdb's D call of TRBD1 is untestable without DNA. The TCR sequence derives from a woman between 18 and 70 years old in good health. Sequenced: blood T cells: a sorted CD56 or NKG2C T cell subset, CD4+ or CD8+ T cells, or bulk PBMC T cells (not recorded which). CDR3 loop: CATPQRGTDTQYF.